These T cell receptor beta chains were read from a single sample in a study of blood T cell repertoires in COVID-19. The repertoire was sequenced with immunoSEQ multiplex PCR; TCRdb's copy has only in-frame clones and lacks some. Here the sample spans over 130,000 clones, around 86% being singletons. Sequenced input: peripheral blood. The receptors were gathered from a woman older than 75 with acute or convalescent COVID-19. Both conserved end residues are part of each CDR3. D genes are given only for firm matches. Clone size is stated in some rows and not others, as once, few, many or a class when expanded.

abundance: -
j_gene: TRBJ2-1
d_gene: -
v_gene: TRBV30
CDR3aa: CAWSVGGGGLQFF
CDR3nt: TGTGCCTGGAGTGTTGGGGGAGGGGGACTGCAGTTCTTC

abundance: -
j_gene: TRBJ1-3
d_gene: -
v_gene: TRBV2
CDR3aa: CASSYRLRSGNTIYF
CDR3nt: TGTGCCAGCAGTTACAGGCTCCGCTCTGGAAACACCATATATTTT

abundance: -
j_gene: TRBJ2-2
d_gene: TRBD2
v_gene: TRBV2
CDR3aa: CASSDRTSGRAITGELFF
CDR3nt: TGTGCCAGCAGTGACCGGACTAGCGGGAGGGCGATCACCGGGGAGCTGTTTTTT

abundance: -
j_gene: TRBJ1-5
d_gene: -
v_gene: TRBV10-3
CDR3aa: CAISESGGFNQPQHF
CDR3nt: TGTGCCATCAGTGAGTCAGGCGGATTCAATCAGCCCCAGCATTTT

abundance: -
j_gene: TRBJ2-5
d_gene: TRBD1
v_gene: TRBV9
CDR3aa: CASSVGPQTGTELGTQYF
CDR3nt: TGTGCCAGCAGCGTAGGGCCTCAAACCGGGACAGAGTTAGGGACCCAGTACTTC

abundance: -
j_gene: TRBJ1-5
d_gene: -
v_gene: TRBV10-3
CDR3aa: CAISDPGQLNQPQHF
CDR3nt: TGTGCCATCAGTGACCCTGGACAGTTGAATCAGCCCCAGCATTTT

abundance: -
j_gene: TRBJ2-7
d_gene: -
v_gene: TRBV6-5
CDR3aa: CASTIGGRVSYEQYF
CDR3nt: TGTGCCAGCACCATAGGAGGAAGAGTCTCCTACGAGCAGTACTTC

abundance: -
j_gene: TRBJ2-3
d_gene: -
v_gene: TRBV3-1/TRBV3-2
CDR3aa: CASRKGEGTDTQYF
CDR3nt: TGTGCCAGTCGGAAGGGGGAAGGCACAGATACGCAGTATTTT

abundance: many
j_gene: TRBJ2-7
d_gene: TRBD2
v_gene: TRBV2
CDR3aa: CASSVAGGPNEQYF
CDR3nt: TGTGCCAGCAGTGTAGCGGGAGGGCCCAACGAGCAGTACTTC

abundance: -
j_gene: TRBJ2-2
d_gene: -
v_gene: TRBV11-2
CDR3aa: CASSLEWRVGAGELFF
CDR3nt: TGTGCCAGCAGCTTAGAGTGGAGGGTTGGGGCCGGGGAGCTGTTTTTT

abundance: once
j_gene: TRBJ2-1
d_gene: -
v_gene: TRBV6-6
CDR3aa: CASSYSAYNEQFF
CDR3nt: TGTGCCAGCAGTTACTCAGCGTACAATGAGCAGTTCTTC

abundance: -
j_gene: TRBJ2-2
d_gene: -
v_gene: TRBV9
CDR3aa: CASSVASYTGELFF
CDR3nt: TGTGCCAGCAGCGTAGCGTCGTACACCGGGGAGCTGTTTTTT

abundance: -
j_gene: TRBJ2-2
d_gene: -
v_gene: TRBV9
CDR3aa: CASSPTAALVYSGELFF
CDR3nt: TGTGCCAGCAGTCCAACTGCCGCATTGGTTTATTCCGGGGAGCTGTTTTTT

abundance: -
j_gene: TRBJ1-3
d_gene: -
v_gene: TRBV20-1
CDR3aa: CSALSGDTIYF
CDR3nt: TGCAGTGCCCTATCGGGAGACACCATATATTTT

abundance: once
j_gene: TRBJ2-1
d_gene: TRBD1
v_gene: TRBV7-3
CDR3aa: CASSPSAGGVWNEQFF
CDR3nt: TGTGCCAGCAGCCCTTCGGCAGGGGGCGTGTGGAATGAGCAGTTCTTC

abundance: -
j_gene: TRBJ1-5
d_gene: -
v_gene: TRBV5-6
CDR3aa: CASSLTSLAGDNQPQHF
CDR3nt: TGTGCCAGCAGCTTGACCTCTCTGGCAGGGGACAATCAGCCCCAGCATTTT

abundance: -
j_gene: TRBJ1-2
d_gene: -
v_gene: TRBV27
CDR3aa: CASSLRRGYGYTF
CDR3nt: TGTGCCAGCAGTTTACGGCGAGGCTATGGCTACACCTTC

abundance: -
j_gene: TRBJ1-1
d_gene: TRBD1
v_gene: TRBV4-2
CDR3aa: CASSHRDRLMNTEAFF
CDR3nt: TGTGCCAGCAGCCACCGGGACAGACTCATGAACACTGAAGCTTTCTTT

abundance: -
j_gene: TRBJ2-5
d_gene: -
v_gene: TRBV7-9
CDR3aa: CASSLVGQVLKETQYF
CDR3nt: TGTGCCAGCAGCTTAGTGGGGCAGGTCTTAAAAGAGACCCAGTACTTC

abundance: -
j_gene: TRBJ1-4
d_gene: -
v_gene: TRBV7-9
CDR3aa: CASSSWTDEKLFF
CDR3nt: TGTGCCAGCAGCTCCTGGACAGATGAAAAACTGTTTTTT

abundance: few
j_gene: TRBJ1-1
d_gene: TRBD1
v_gene: TRBV5-1
CDR3aa: CASSLRGTGRDTEAFF
CDR3nt: TGCGCCAGCAGCTTGAGGGGGACAGGGAGGGACACTGAAGCTTTCTTT

abundance: few
j_gene: TRBJ2-1
d_gene: -
v_gene: TRBV11-2
CDR3aa: CASSLLRGTYNEQFF
CDR3nt: TGTGCCAGCAGCTTACTCCGCGGGACTTACAATGAGCAGTTCTTC

abundance: -
j_gene: TRBJ2-2
d_gene: TRBD1
v_gene: TRBV15
CDR3aa: CATSREYRGKGSGELFF
CDR3nt: TGTGCCACCAGCAGGGAATACAGGGGGAAAGGATCCGGGGAGCTGTTTTTT

abundance: once
j_gene: TRBJ2-1
d_gene: -
v_gene: TRBV15
CDR3aa: CATSRDFLDQFF
CDR3nt: TGTGCCACCAGCAGAGATTTTCTAGATCAGTTCTTC

abundance: -
j_gene: TRBJ2-7
d_gene: -
v_gene: TRBV2
CDR3aa: CASRPQRNIYEQYF
CDR3nt: TGTGCCAGCAGGCCCCAGCGGAATATCTACGAGCAGTACTTC

abundance: -
j_gene: TRBJ2-5
d_gene: TRBD1
v_gene: TRBV5-1
CDR3aa: CASSRDRGFETQYF
CDR3nt: TGCGCCAGCAGCCGGGACAGGGGATTTGAGACCCAGTACTTC

abundance: -
j_gene: TRBJ1-3
d_gene: -
v_gene: TRBV3-1/TRBV3-2
CDR3aa: CASSQRGTGNTIYF
CDR3nt: TGTGCCAGCAGCCAACGGGGGACTGGAAACACCATATATTTT

abundance: -
j_gene: TRBJ2-1
d_gene: TRBD2
v_gene: TRBV11-3
CDR3aa: CASSGPGPSGGGEQFF
CDR3nt: TGTGCCAGCAGTGGCCCGGGACCGTCGGGGGGTGGTGAGCAGTTCTTC

abundance: -
j_gene: TRBJ2-5
d_gene: TRBD2
v_gene: TRBV7-9
CDR3aa: CASSLGLAGGPPGETQYF
CDR3nt: TGTGCCAGCAGCTTAGGATTAGCGGGGGGCCCCCCTGGGGAGACCCAGTACTTC

abundance: few
j_gene: TRBJ1-1
d_gene: TRBD1
v_gene: TRBV5-4
CDR3aa: CASSATGGNTEAFF
CDR3nt: TGTGCCAGCAGCGCAACAGGGGGGAACACTGAAGCTTTCTTT

abundance: -
j_gene: TRBJ2-5
d_gene: -
v_gene: TRBV5-1
CDR3aa: CASSADGKETQYF
CDR3nt: TGCGCCAGCAGCGCGGACGGGAAAGAGACCCAGTACTTC

abundance: once
j_gene: TRBJ2-1
d_gene: TRBD2
v_gene: TRBV15
CDR3aa: CATSDSGTRTYNEQFF
CDR3nt: TGTGCCACCAGCGACTCCGGGACTAGAACCTACAATGAGCAGTTCTTC

abundance: -
j_gene: TRBJ1-2
d_gene: -
v_gene: TRBV10-3
CDR3aa: CAISINLPGQQNYGYTF
CDR3nt: TGTGCCATCAGTATAAATCTACCGGGACAACAAAACTATGGCTACACCTTC

abundance: -
j_gene: TRBJ2-7
d_gene: TRBD2
v_gene: TRBV6-6
CDR3aa: CASRTGTSGVSFEQYF
CDR3nt: TGTGCCAGCAGGACCGGGACTAGCGGGGTAAGCTTCGAGCAGTACTTC

abundance: few
j_gene: TRBJ1-5
d_gene: TRBD1
v_gene: TRBV6-4
CDR3aa: CASSGDRGRQPQHF
CDR3nt: TGTGCCAGCAGTGGGGACAGGGGGCGTCAGCCCCAGCATTTT

abundance: -
j_gene: TRBJ2-5
d_gene: -
v_gene: TRBV4-1
CDR3aa: CASSRADTQTQETQYF
CDR3nt: TGCGCCAGCAGCCGAGCCGATACCCAGACACAAGAGACCCAGTACTTC

abundance: -
j_gene: TRBJ1-5
d_gene: -
v_gene: TRBV30
CDR3aa: CAWSYNTGTQESNQPQHF
CDR3nt: TGTGCCTGGAGCTACAACACCGGGACACAGGAAAGCAATCAGCCCCAGCATTTT

abundance: -
j_gene: TRBJ2-5
d_gene: TRBD1
v_gene: TRBV5-1
CDR3aa: CASSYSPAQGAQETQYF
CDR3nt: TGCGCCAGCAGTTACTCCCCTGCCCAGGGGGCCCAAGAGACCCAGTACTTC

abundance: -
j_gene: TRBJ2-7
d_gene: -
v_gene: TRBV28
CDR3aa: CVIGSLYEQYF
CDR3nt: TGTGTCATCGGGAGTCTGTACGAGCAGTACTTC

abundance: -
j_gene: TRBJ1-1
d_gene: TRBD1
v_gene: TRBV9
CDR3aa: CASSPGQGVLENTEAFF
CDR3nt: TGTGCCAGCAGCCCTGGACAGGGCGTCTTGGAGAACACTGAAGCTTTCTTT

abundance: few
j_gene: TRBJ2-7
d_gene: TRBD1
v_gene: TRBV4-1
CDR3aa: CASSQEWTGLYEQYF
CDR3nt: TGCGCCAGCAGCCAAGAATGGACAGGGTTGTACGAGCAGTACTTC

abundance: -
j_gene: TRBJ1-5
d_gene: -
v_gene: TRBV28
CDR3aa: CASSTPPFGGIRGNQPQHF
CDR3nt: TGTGCCAGCAGTACACCTCCCTTCGGGGGAATTCGGGGCAATCAGCCCCAGCATTTT

abundance: few
j_gene: TRBJ2-2
d_gene: TRBD2
v_gene: TRBV7-9
CDR3aa: CASRTGTSGGIAGELFF
CDR3nt: TGTGCCAGCAGGACCGGGACTAGCGGGGGTATCGCCGGGGAGCTGTTTTTT

abundance: -
j_gene: TRBJ1-6
d_gene: -
v_gene: TRBV5-6
CDR3aa: CASSLGGSNSPLHF
CDR3nt: TGTGCCAGCAGCTTGGGGGGCTCTAATTCACCCCTCCACTTT

abundance: -
j_gene: TRBJ2-1
d_gene: -
v_gene: TRBV7-2
CDR3aa: CASSPRLREQFF
CDR3nt: TGTGCCAGCAGCCCGAGGTTAAGAGAGCAGTTCTTC

abundance: -
j_gene: TRBJ2-3
d_gene: -
v_gene: TRBV27
CDR3aa: CASSFFSDTDTQYF
CDR3nt: TGTGCCAGCAGTTTTTTTAGCGATACAGATACGCAGTATTTT

abundance: -
j_gene: TRBJ2-4
d_gene: -
v_gene: TRBV27
CDR3aa: CASIGRLDGIQYF
CDR3nt: TGTGCCAGCATAGGGAGGCTCGACGGGATTCAGTACTTC

abundance: -
j_gene: TRBJ2-2
d_gene: TRBD1
v_gene: TRBV2
CDR3aa: CASSAQGAGELFF
CDR3nt: TGTGCCAGCAGTGCCCAGGGGGCCGGGGAGCTGTTTTTT

abundance: -
j_gene: TRBJ2-5
d_gene: -
v_gene: TRBV20-1
CDR3aa: CSAQGGETQYF
CDR3nt: TGCAGTGCTCAGGGGGGCGAGACCCAGTACTTC

abundance: once
j_gene: TRBJ1-5
d_gene: TRBD1
v_gene: TRBV7-8
CDR3aa: CASSRSTGTERLQHF
CDR3nt: TGTGCCAGCAGCAGATCGACAGGGACCGAAAGGCTCCAGCATTTT

abundance: -
j_gene: TRBJ2-2
d_gene: -
v_gene: TRBV4-1
CDR3aa: CASSSRNTGELFF
CDR3nt: TGCGCCAGCAGCTCCCGGAACACCGGGGAGCTGTTTTTT

abundance: -
j_gene: TRBJ2-7
d_gene: -
v_gene: TRBV5-1
CDR3aa: CASSSLASGGETYEQYF
CDR3nt: TGCGCCAGCAGCTCCTTAGCGTCCGGGGGAGAGACCTACGAGCAGTACTTC

abundance: -
j_gene: TRBJ2-3
d_gene: TRBD1
v_gene: TRBV6-5
CDR3aa: CASSFRDREDTQYF
CDR3nt: TGTGCCAGCAGTTTCCGGGACAGGGAGGATACGCAGTATTTT

abundance: -
j_gene: TRBJ2-7
d_gene: -
v_gene: TRBV19
CDR3aa: CASSPGRTYEQYF
CDR3nt: TGTGCCAGTAGCCCCGGGAGAACGTACGAGCAGTACTTC

abundance: -
j_gene: TRBJ2-7
d_gene: -
v_gene: TRBV12-2
CDR3aa: CASRNTQGWSNEQYF
CDR3nt: TGTGCAAGTCGCAACACTCAGGGGTGGTCGAACGAGCAGTACTTC

abundance: few
j_gene: TRBJ1-2
d_gene: TRBD1
v_gene: TRBV27
CDR3aa: CASQKEGQNYGYTF
CDR3nt: TGTGCCAGCCAAAAAGAGGGACAGAACTATGGCTACACCTTC

abundance: -
j_gene: TRBJ2-1
d_gene: TRBD2
v_gene: TRBV24-1
CDR3aa: CATSDPTSGRYNEQFF
CDR3nt: TGTGCCACCAGTGACCCGACTAGCGGGAGATACAATGAGCAGTTCTTC

abundance: -
j_gene: TRBJ1-3
d_gene: TRBD1
v_gene: TRBV4-1
CDR3aa: CASSQGPGTGPGNTIYF
CDR3nt: TGCGCCAGCAGCCAAGGACCCGGGACAGGGCCTGGAAACACCATATATTTT